A single sample is the source of the 17 T cell receptor beta chains below, sequenced in a study of vaccination and CD4 T cells after COVID-19. Treatment indicated: roughly ten-day PBMC culture with coronavirus spike peptide pools or control peptides (ViraFEST assay). CD4+ T cells that came from the unexposed donor were collected before the COVID-19 pandemic (2011-2018). These receptors' targets are unknown. Sequencing of DNA taken from cultured CD4+ T cells relied on the Oncomine TCR Beta short-read assay. Genomic DNA from cultured CD4+ T cells was extracted. TCRdb used MiXCR to reprocess the PCR reads, holding one entry per CDR3 protein. The sample includes several thousand distinct CDR3 sequences, under 45% seen only once; the top ten take less than 30%. The sample comprised CD4+ T cells from blood, cultured in vitro. The source is a human donor in good health.

This clonotype was recorded once. The chain recombines TRBV12-3 or TRBV12-4 with TRBJ2-1; D possibly corresponds to TRBD2 (6 bases). The CDR3 covers 15 residues. The germline V and J ends were trimmed by 5 bases and 3 bases, with 14 bases remaining between them. CDR3 residues: CASSAPAAGYNEQFF. The CDR3 DNA follows: TGTGCCAGCAGTGCCCCTGCAGCGGGCTACAATGAGCAGTTCTTC.

The rearrangement links TRBV7-3 to TRBJ1-1; D is unclear. This CDR3 has 13 residues. The ends were cut back, 2 bases at V and 1 base at J, with 5 bases in the middle. The germline V gene encodes CDR1 SGHTA and CDR2 FQGTGA. The CDR3 protein is CASSLGANTEAFF. CDR3 DNA: TGTGCCAGCAGCTTAGGAGCGAACACTGAAGCTTTCTTT.

This clonotype is deemed medium-sized. This rearrangement joins TRBV7-2 to TRBJ2-3; a possible D gene is TRBD1 (5 bases). The CDR3 contains 15 residues. Germline CDR1 reads SGHTA; CDR2 reads FQGNSA. Trimming pared 2 bases from V and 5 bases from J, leaving 14 bases between. CDR3 sequence (DNA): TGTGCCAGCAGCTTAAGATCCCTAGGGGAAGATACGCAGTATTTT. Encoded protein: CASSLRSLGEDTQYF.

The gene calls are TRBV7-9 and TRBJ2-5; unclear D gene. Germline V gives CDR1 SEHNR, CDR2 FQNEAQ (reference sequence). There are 15 residues in the CDR3. V was trimmed by 5 bases and J by 3 bases, leaving 16 bases between them. CDR3 DNA sequence: TGTGCCAGCAGCCCCCGAGGCGGTAGGGAAGAGACCCAGTACTTC. Translating gives CASSPRGGREETQYF.

The chain has TRBV7-6 and TRBJ2-1; no firm D call. CDR1 SGHVS and CDR2 FNYEAQ come from the germline V gene. This CDR3 has 12 amino acids. Trimming took off 5 bases at V and 5 bases at J, with 7 bases between the two ends. The CDR3 is CASSQADNEQFF. In DNA form, the CDR3 reads TGTGCCAGCAGCCAGGCGGACAATGAGCAGTTCTTC.

The J gene is TRBJ2-7, the V gene TRBV19, with 11 bases that match TRBD1. CDR3 length: 14 amino acids. V lost 5 bases to trimming and J lost 4 bases; unmatched junction nucleotides: 4. Germline V gene data show CDR1 as LNHDA and CDR2 as SQIVND (reference sequence). The CDR3 region has the DNA TGTGCCAGTAGTGGGGGACAGGGGGTGTACGAGCAGTACTTC. Its protein product is CASSGGQGVYEQYF.

This clonotype has more than one count but fewer than ten. The chain combines TRBV7-3 with TRBJ2-7; 7 bases match TRBD1. This CDR3 region has 15 residues. Trimming took 5 bases from V and 0 from J; bases not matched to a gene: 7. Germline values: CDR1 SGHTA, CDR2 FQGTGA. CDR3 in DNA: TGTGCCAGCAGCCTCACAGGGGCGTACTCCTACGAGCAGTACTTC. It encodes CASSLTGAYSYEQYF.

The gene calls are TRBV30 and TRBJ2-7; D is ambiguous. The CDR3 totals 14 residues. CDR1 and CDR2 (germline): GTSNPN, SVGIG (reference sequence). The ends were cut back, 4 bases at V and 2 bases at J, with 15 bases in the middle. CDR3 region: CAWTLRQTTYEQYF. CDR3 coding DNA: TGTGCCTGGACTCTTCGGCAGACAACCTACGAGCAGTACTTC.

On this clonotype itself: A junction boundary mismatches the germline segment, possibly from a read error. V is TRBV28 and J is TRBJ1-5; D might be TRBD1 (5 bases). CDR3 length equals 13 residues. Germline assignment: CDR1 MDHEN and CDR2 SYDVKM. CDR3 loop: CASKTWGNQPRHF. DNA for the CDR3: TGTGCCAGCAAGACTTGGGGGAATCAGCCCCGGCATTTT.

The rearrangement links TRBV25-1 to TRBJ2-5; D may correspond to TRBD1 or TRBD2 (5 bases each). The CDR3 length is 14 residues. Per the germline V gene, CDR1 is MGHDK and CDR2 is SYGVNS. Trimming removed 3 bases at V and 1 base at J, with 9 bases between. This chain's CDR3 is CASSERGFQETQYF. CDR3 bases: TGTGCCAGCAGTGAGAGGGGTTTCCAAGAGACCCAGTACTTC. Looking up the rest from reference TRBV25-1 and TRBJ2-5 gives the full variable domain: EADIYQTPRYLVIGTGKKITLECSQTMGHDKMYWYQQDPGMELHLIHYSYGVNSTEKGDLSSESTVSRIRTEHFPLTLESARPSHTSQYLCASSERGFQETQYFGPGTRLLVL.

This chain uses TRBV18 with TRBJ1-1; D is ambiguous. V was trimmed by 5 bases and J by 1 base, leaving 8 bases between them. Germline V gene data show CDR1 as KGHSH and CDR2 as LQKENI. This CDR3 contains 13 residues. CDR3 DNA sequence: TGTGCCAGCTCAGCGACACCGAACACTGAAGCTTTCTTT. Translation gives CASSATPNTEAFF.

A few counts support this clonotype. J is TRBJ2-2 and V is TRBV6-5, with D perhaps TRBD1 or TRBD2 (5 bases each). V was clipped by 8 bases and J by 0 bases, with 10 bases between them. The CDR3 is made up of 14 amino acids. The germline gives CDR1 MNHEY, CDR2 SVGAGI. CDR3 in DNA: TGTGCCAGCGGTTGGGGGACGAACACCGGGGAGCTGTTTTTT. The encoded protein is CASGWGTNTGELFF.

A few counts support this clonotype. The chain is built from TRBV7-2 and TRBJ2-1; tentative D call: TRBD1 (6 bases). Trimming removed 5 bases at V and 4 bases at J, with 15 bases between. The CDR3 spans 15 residues. Per germline, CDR1 SGHTA and CDR2 FQGNSA. The CDR3 coding sequence is TGTGCCAGCAGCCCAGGGGCGACTCAATACAATGAGCAGTTCTTC. Protein product: CASSPGATQYNEQFF.

This chain joins TRBV6-1 and TRBJ2-2; D unresolved. Trimming took off 6 bases at V and 6 bases at J, with 11 bases between the two ends. Germline V gives CDR1 MNHNS, CDR2 SASEGT. The CDR3 is 13 amino acids. The CDR3 loop reads CASSRDPSGELFF. DNA of the CDR3: TGTGCCAGCAGCCGAGACCCGTCCGGGGAGCTGTTTTTT.

This clonotype occurred a few times. The chain is built from TRBV6-1 and TRBJ2-3; D is unresolved. Trimming stripped 6 bases from V and 2 bases from J, with 9 bases between. This CDR3 contains 13 residues. CDR1 is MNHNS, CDR2 SASEGT, per germline. The CDR3 sequence: CASRAPSTDTQYF. In DNA form, the CDR3 reads TGTGCCAGCAGAGCCCCCTCCACAGATACGCAGTATTTT.

Details on this clonotype: Here the CDR3 omits its conserved ending phenylalanine or tryptophan, so a read error is the likely source. The J gene is TRBJ1-1, the V gene TRBV7-9, with D tentatively TRBD1 (5 bases). V was cut by 1 base and J by 10 bases, with 13 bases left in between. Germline CDR1 reads SEHNR; CDR2 reads FQNEAQ (reference sequence). CDR3 length: 13 amino acids. CDR3 DNA sequence: TGTGCCAGCAGCTTAGAAGGGACGATGCGAGCTTTCTCT. It specifies CASSLEGTMRAFS.

The chain is built from TRBV18 and TRBJ2-1; 9 positions agree with TRBD2. In germline, CDR1 is KGHSH, CDR2 LQKENI. CDR3 size: 17 residues. After removal of 2 bases from V and 2 bases from J, the junction contained 7 bases not matched to a gene. The chain's CDR3 is CASSPAGGLETYNEQFF. CDR3 DNA sequence: TGTGCCAGCTCACCAGCGGGAGGGCTTGAAACCTACAATGAGCAGTTCTTC.